Each of the 22 T cell receptor beta chains below was sequenced from the same sample in a study of blood T cells in healthy people across ages. Sample-barcoded 5' priming and a J-beta primer mix drove a second PCR of roughly 6 to 12 cycles. Via MiXCR, TCRdb re-called the 5' RACE reads, giving one row per CDR3 protein. The repertoire holds more than 650,000 distinct CDR3 sequences, 53% seen once, with about two fifths in the top ten. The specimen sequenced was blood. Source of these receptors: an elderly man in good health.

The V and J genes are TRBV10-3 and TRBJ2-5, with D possibly matching TRBD1 (6 bases). The CDR3 length is 15 residues. V was shortened by 6 bases and J by 5 bases, with 19 bases between the two germline ends. Per the germline V gene, CDR1 is ENHRY and CDR2 is SYGVKD. This CDR3 reads CAIREGQPSGETQYF. DNA of the CDR3: TGTGCCATCAGAGAAGGACAGCCCTCAGGGGAGACCCAGTACTTC.

This rearrangement joins TRBV28 to TRBJ2-3; 7 bases are a match to TRBD2. Looked up from germline, CDR1 is MDHEN and CDR2 is SYDVKM. V was pared by 8 bases and J by 2 bases, with 4 bases of the junction left unmatched. This CDR3 region has 13 residues. CDR3 in DNA: TGTGCCAGCGGGGGGGACCCCACAGATACGCAGTATTTT. Residues: CASGGDPTDTQYF.

The V gene is TRBV13, the J gene TRBJ2-7, with a possible D match to TRBD1 (6 bases). CDR3 length: 17 residues. The germline CDR1 and CDR2 sequences are PRHDT and FYEKMQ (reference sequence). V gave up 1 base and J gave up 0 bases, with 16 bases separating them. The CDR3 is CASSLARTALSSYEQYF. In DNA, the CDR3 is TGTGCCAGCAGCTTAGCCCGGACAGCTCTAAGCTCCTACGAGCAGTACTTC.

This clonotype has just a few counts. The rearrangement links TRBV5-1 to TRBJ2-5, with TRBD2 identical over 7 bases. Trimming at V came to 3 bases and at J to 4 bases, leaving 6 bases not matched to a gene. The CDR3 totals 14 residues. CDR1 SGHRS and CDR2 YFSETQ come from the germline V gene. CDR3 in DNA: TGCGCCAGCAGCTCGGGCGGGGGAGGAGAGACCCAGTACTTC. This encodes CASSSGGGGETQYF.

This clonotype appeared a few times. The chain uses TRBV27 and TRBJ2-7; 9 bases line up with TRBD2. The length of the CDR3 is 14 residues. CDR1 and CDR2 from the germline V gene are MNHEY and SMNVEV (reference sequence). J gave up 3 bases and V 6 bases, and 6 bases lay outside the gene matches. CDR3 DNA sequence: TGTGCCAGCAGCTGGACTAGCGCCAACTACGAGCAGTACTTC. Protein sequence: CASSWTSANYEQYF.

The V gene is TRBV12-3 or TRBV12-4, the J gene TRBJ2-4, with TRBD1 as a possible D gene (5 bases). The end of the DNA aligns better with TRBJ2-7, so the J call may be wrong. The CDR3 totals 14 residues. CDR3 region: CASSFGAVSYEQYF. CDR3 DNA: TGTGCCAGCAGTTTTGGGGCGGTGTCCTACGAGCAGTACTTC.

The rearrangement uses TRBV6-6 and TRBJ2-2, with 8 positions matching TRBD2. Germline V gives CDR1 MNHNY, CDR2 SVGAGI (reference sequence). The CDR3 runs 16 residues. Germline trimming cut 5 bases from V and 0 bases from J; bases unmatched to any gene: 5. CDR3 sequence (DNA): TGTGCCAGCAGTCCCGGGAGGGGCGCGAACACCGGGGAGCTGTTTTTT. It is translated as CASSPGRGANTGELFF.

This rearrangement joins TRBV15 to TRBJ1-5, with D possibly TRBD1 on 5 matching bases. The CDR3 contains 15 residues. Germline V gene data show CDR1 as LNHNV and CDR2 as YYDKDF (reference sequence). V lost 0 bases to trimming and J lost 5 bases, with 11 bases between them. CDR3 protein: CATSRDGRDDQPQHF. The CDR3 coding sequence is TGTGCCACCAGCAGAGATGGAAGGGACGATCAGCCCCAGCATTTT.

This chain links TRBV20-1 with TRBJ2-7, with TRBD2 identical over 10 bases. The V gene end was trimmed by 0 bases and the J gene end by 2 bases; junction bases not matched to a gene: 4. The CDR3 totals 15 residues. The germline gives CDR1 DFQATT, CDR2 SNEGSKA (reference sequence). The chain's CDR3 is CSARDETSGPYEQYF. As DNA, the CDR3 is TGCAGTGCTAGAGACGAGACTAGCGGGCCCTACGAGCAGTACTTC.

The genes are TRBV12-3 or TRBV12-4 and TRBJ2-7; 12 nucleotides agree with TRBD1. The length of the CDR3 is 15 residues. Unmatched junction bases numbered 7, after V lost 3 bases and J lost 7 bases. The CDR3 protein is CASSLGQGAVNEQYF. The DNA for the CDR3 is TGTGCCAGCAGTTTGGGACAGGGGGCGGTCAATGAGCAGTACTTC.

The V gene is TRBV15, the J gene TRBJ2-2; D gene unclear. V lost 1 base to trimming and J lost 2 bases, with 8 bases between them. This CDR3 contains 15 residues. Germline V gene sequence: CDR1 LNHNV, CDR2 YYDKDF (reference sequence). CDR3 region: CATSRALANTGELFF. CDR3 coding DNA: TGTGCCACCAGCAGAGCCCTTGCTAACACCGGGGAGCTGTTTTTT.

V is TRBV29-1 and J is TRBJ2-1; 13 bases align to TRBD2. CDR1 and CDR2 (germline): SQVTM, ANQGSEA. With 4 bases clipped from V and 12 bases from J, the junction kept 6 bases outside the gene matches. The length of the CDR3 is 13 residues. CDR3 amino acids: CSVAGLAGAGQFF. CDR3 nucleotides: TGCAGCGTTGCAGGACTAGCGGGAGCGGGGCAGTTCTTC.

This clonotype was counted a few times. The chain recombines TRBV20-1 with TRBJ2-7, with TRBD2 matching 15 bases. The CDR3 loop spans 13 amino acids. V lost 5 bases, J lost 6 bases, and 2 bases stayed unmatched. Germline-derived CDR1 and CDR2 are DFQATT and SNEGSKA (reference sequence). CDR3 protein: CSAGLAGGREQYF. CDR3 DNA sequence: TGCAGTGCTGGACTAGCGGGAGGGCGCGAGCAGTACTTC.

Here the CDR3 reads CASSPSGAYTDTQYF. The CDR3 nucleotides are TGCGCCAGCAGCCCAAGCGGGGCCTACACAGATACGCAGTATTTT. The V call is TRBV5-1, the J call TRBJ2-3; 7 nucleotides match TRBD2. V trimming: 4 bases; J trimming: 2 bases; junction bases outside the gene matches: 7. This CDR3 is 15 amino acids long. The germline CDR1 and CDR2 sequences are SGHRS and YFSETQ. The full variable domain, rest sourced from reference TRBV5-1 and TRBJ2-3, is KAGVTQTPRYLIKTRGQQVTLSCSPISGHRSVSWYQQTPGQGLQFLFEYFSETQRNKGNFPGRFSGRQFSNSRSEMNVSTLELGDSALYLCASSPSGAYTDTQYFGPGTRLTVL.

The rearrangement uses TRBV4-1 and TRBJ2-3; D remains unclear. Germline V gives CDR1 MGHRA, CDR2 YSYEKL. Trimming shortened V by 2 bases and J by 14 bases, and 29 bases separated the two germline ends. The CDR3 totals 17 residues. CDR3 sequence: CASSQSGRRVEHRYAYF. CDR3 bases: TGCGCCAGCAGCCAAAGTGGGCGTCGGGTTGAACACAGATACGCGTATTTT.

Worth noting for this clonotype: A much larger clone differs from this one at a single base, so this may be a read error. The chain links TRBV20-1 to TRBJ2-5; the match to TRBD2 covers 8 bases. This CDR3 comprises 14 residues. From germline, CDR1 is DFQATT and CDR2 SNEGSKA (reference sequence). This chain's CDR3 is CSARSLAGQEAQYF. As DNA, the CDR3 is TGCAGTGCTAGATCTTTAGCGGGGCAAGAGGCCCAGTACTTC.

The chain couples TRBV7-2 to TRBJ2-3, with 7 bases that match TRBD2. Germline assignment: CDR1 SGHTA and CDR2 FQGNSA. The ends lost 7 bases at V and 1 base at J; junction bases unmatched: 2. This CDR3 is 13 amino acids long. CDR3 DNA: TGTGCCAGCAACAGCGGGGGCACAGATACGCAGTATTTT. It specifies CASNSGGTDTQYF.

V gene TRBV20-1 combines with J gene TRBJ2-7, with a weak D call TRBD1 (5 bases). Deletions cut 5 bases from V and 0 bases from J, with 11 bases between. This CDR3 is built from 13 residues. The germline V gene encodes CDR1 DFQATT and CDR2 SNEGSKA (reference sequence). This CDR3 is CSAPTGTSYEQYF. The DNA of the CDR3 is TGCAGTGCTCCTACAGGAACCTCCTACGAGCAGTACTTC.

The chain carries TRBV5-1 and TRBJ2-1; D unresolved. The V gene lost 1 base and the J gene lost 10 bases, with 12 bases spanning the gap. Germline V gene lookup returns CDR1 SGHRS and CDR2 YFSETQ. CDR3 size: 13 residues. For the CDR3, the DNA is TGCGCCAGCAGCTTGAATTCGGACGGCGAGCAGTTCTTC. Translation gives CASSLNSDGEQFF.

The chain couples TRBV11-2 to TRBJ2-4; no clear D. The J call may be incorrect, as the DNA end agrees better with TRBJ2-7. Looked up from germline, CDR1 is SGHAT and CDR2 is FQNNGV. CDR3 length equals 12 residues. CDR3 loop: CASSYRAYEQYF. The DNA of the CDR3 is TGTGCCAGCAGTTACCGGGCGTACGAGCAGTACTTC.

This clonotype came up a few times. This chain links TRBV20-1 with TRBJ2-4, with a weak D call TRBD1 (5 bases). The CDR3 consists of 17 residues. Trimming removed 0 bases from V and 0 bases from J, with 15 bases in between. CDR1 is DFQATT, CDR2 SNEGSKA, per germline (reference sequence). The CDR3 DNA sequence: TGCAGTGCTAGAGATCCCGGCAGGGTGCTAGCCAAAAACATTCAGTACTTC. This sequence encodes CSARDPGRVLAKNIQYF.

This sequence joins TRBV6-5 and TRBJ1-2; D remains ambiguous. The CDR3 has 16 residues. From germline, CDR1 is MNHEY and CDR2 SVGAGI. V was cut by 6 bases and J by 4 bases, with 21 bases left in between. CDR3 sequence (DNA): TGTGCCAGCAGCTTAAAACTGACCGGGCCGTTCTATGGCTACACCTTC. Translation: CASSLKLTGPFYGYTF.